This T cell receptor (beta chain) is from a study of blood T cell repertoires in COVID-19. Study-level information: Material from acute and convalescent COVID-19 was sourced from the United States, Italy and Spain. T cells, B-cell-depleted T cells, or PBMCs provided the cDNA or gDNA that served as material.

The CDR3 consists of 13 residues. The germline V and J ends were trimmed by 1 base and 0 bases, with 4 bases remaining between them. Germline-derived CDR1 and CDR2 are MNHNY and SVGAGI (reference sequence). Source study methods: It was from reference gene primer amplification that nucleated cell counts were estimated. Produced via immunoSEQ multiplex PCR; TCRdb's table is partial and in-frame only. Clone size and the V and J calls come from that table; the DNA yielded D and trimming. In the table there are 100,000 or so clones, roughly four fifths of which are singletons. The chain recombines TRBV6-6 with TRBJ2-7; no clear D. This clonotype was sampled from a woman of 80 years or more with acute or convalescent COVID-19. The specimen was peripheral blood. This CDR3 reads CASSYYGSYEQYV. The CDR3 DNA reads TGTGCCAGCAGTTACTACGGCTCCTACGAGCAGTACGTC.